This T cell receptor (beta chain) came from a study of shared clonotypes between healthy human individuals. Worth noting for this clone: Its antigen is undetermined.

The study, taken as a whole, reports: Some clonotypes were shared by all four sorted-subset donors, while others were not shared. The non-shared ones had lower generation probabilities than the shared ones. Approximately 5.1% was the fraction of naive CD4 clonotypes found shared across several donors.

Measured with immunoSEQ multiplex PCR; TCRdb has only the in-frame clones, and not every one. The sample has more than 2,000,000 clones; about 92% are singletons. CDR1 is SGHRS, CDR2 YFSETQ, per germline. The V end lost 0 bases, the J end lost 1 base, and 11 bases lay between the germline ends. CDR3 length equals 17 residues. Material for sequencing was naive CD4+ T cells from PBMCs. The subset denotes: CD45RA+ positively selected. The source is a man aged 18 to 30 in good health. Some clones in this sample may be carry-over from other donors' samples. The chain links TRBV5-1 to TRBJ2-6; D might be TRBD1 (6 bases). The CDR3 region has the DNA TGCGCCAGCAGCTTGGGGCAGGGGTGGTCTGGGGCCAACGTCCTGACTTTC. Protein sequence: CASSLGQGWSGANVLTF.